This T cell receptor (beta chain) was recorded in a study of T-cell memory formation after mild COVID-19. Germline loops: CDR1 SGHRS, CDR2 YFSETQ. Trimming took 5 bases from V and 0 from J, leaving 15 bases between them. This CDR3 has 16 residues. Sample barcodes and UMIs were carried by the TCR alpha and TCR beta cDNA libraries that 5'RACE generated with constant-segment primers. From the 5' RACE reads, TCRdb called clonotypes with MiXCR, one entry per CDR3 protein. The sample has roughly 400,000 distinct CDR3 sequences; roughly 17% are singletons. Study-wide findings and caveats: Pre-infection memory contained some responding clones, which suggested that cross-reactive memory had joined.

Points on this clonotype: The antigen is not known.

The sequence was collected from a man aged 18-30 years who had mild COVID-19 (a few samples of this study predate the infection). Cell type and time point are not known. The sequenced sample consisted of PBMCs or a T cell subset sorted from them (not recorded which). V is TRBV5-1 and J is TRBJ2-1, with D possibly matching TRBD2 (5 bases). The CDR3 loop reads CASSVEPGSSYNEQFF. CDR3 bases: TGCGCCAGCAGTGTAGAGCCGGGAAGCTCCTACAATGAGCAGTTCTTC.